The sample holds many counts of the clone carrying this TCR beta chain. The data were taken from a study of T-cell reconstitution after alpha-beta-depleted transplantation in children. The TCRbeta library was prepared with unique molecular identifiers. TCRdb analysed the PCR reads with MiXCR anew, one entry per CDR3 protein. The data hold fewer than 130,000 distinct CDR3 sequences, with about 9.3% observed a single time. Germline CDR1 SGHTA, CDR2 FQGNSA. Trimming pared 5 bases from V and 0 bases from J, leaving 8 bases between. This CDR3 region has 14 residues. Sample: PBMCs from the stem cell graft donor, taken from the stem cell graft. The V and J genes are TRBV7-2 and TRBJ2-1; D gene unclear. This TCR came from a human donor who donated a stem cell graft to a child with acute lymphoblastic leukemia. The CDR3 bases are TGTGCCAGCAGCCCGTGGAGCTCCTACAATGAGCAGTTCTTC. Protein: CASSPWSSYNEQFF.